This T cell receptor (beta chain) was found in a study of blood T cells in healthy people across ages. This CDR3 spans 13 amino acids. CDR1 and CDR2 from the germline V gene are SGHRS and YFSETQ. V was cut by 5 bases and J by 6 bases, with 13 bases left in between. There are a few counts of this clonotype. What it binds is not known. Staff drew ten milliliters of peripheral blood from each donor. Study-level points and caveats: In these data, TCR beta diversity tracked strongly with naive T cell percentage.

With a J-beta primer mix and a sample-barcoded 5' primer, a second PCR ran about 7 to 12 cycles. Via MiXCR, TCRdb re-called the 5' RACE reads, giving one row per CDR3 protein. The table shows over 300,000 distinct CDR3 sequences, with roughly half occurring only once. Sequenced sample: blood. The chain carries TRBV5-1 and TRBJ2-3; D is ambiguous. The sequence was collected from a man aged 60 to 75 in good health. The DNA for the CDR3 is TGCGCCAGCAGTCCGTTCGTCGGGGATACGCAGTATTTT. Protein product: CASSPFVGDTQYF.